Presented here are 27 T cell receptor beta chains from one specimen sequenced in a study of blood T cell repertoires in COVID-19. Profiling relied on immunoSEQ multiplex PCR, and the TCRdb table lists in-frame clones only, not all of them. The table records about 480,000 clones, roughly nine tenths of them present only once. What was sequenced was peripheral blood. These receptor sequences come from a man between 18 and 29 years old with COVID-19, enrolled during active disease.

This rearrangement joins TRBV11-1 to TRBJ2-1; weak D call: TRBD2 (6 bases). This CDR3 comprises 13 residues. Germline V gene sequence: CDR1 SGHAT, CDR2 FQDESV (reference sequence). V lost 4 bases and J 3 bases, leaving 7 bases between the germline ends. CDR3 nucleotides: TGTGCCAGCAGCTCGCGGGGCTACAATGAGCAGTTCTTC. Translation: CASSSRGYNEQFF.

The V gene is TRBV5-1, the J gene TRBJ2-2; D not certain. Germline V gene sequence: CDR1 SGHRS, CDR2 YFSETQ. V was cut by 0 bases and J by 2 bases, with 11 bases left in between. The CDR3 has 16 residues. The CDR3 region is CASSLEVTRNTGELFF. CDR3 coding DNA: TGCGCCAGCAGCTTGGAAGTGACACGTAACACCGGGGAGCTGTTTTTT.

V and J are TRBV5-1 and TRBJ2-7; 9 bases are shared with TRBD1. Losses at the gene ends were 5 bases for V and 3 bases for J; bases not matched to a gene: 6. There are 14 residues in the CDR3. The V gene's germline CDR1 is SGHRS and CDR2 YFSETQ. The CDR3 spells CASRSGTGIYEQYF. The CDR3 DNA follows: TGCGCCAGCAGGTCCGGGACAGGGATCTACGAGCAGTACTTC.

The rearrangement uses TRBV7-9 and TRBJ2-2, with 12 bases aligning to TRBD1. The germline CDR1 and CDR2 sequences are SEHNR and FQNEAQ (reference sequence). The CDR3 has 16 residues. V lost 6 bases, J lost 6 bases, and 8 bases stayed unmatched. CDR3 amino acids: CASSTGTGGLAGELFF. The CDR3 coding sequence is TGTGCCAGCAGTACCGGGACAGGGGGCCTGGCCGGGGAGCTGTTTTTT. Filled out from reference TRBV7-9 and TRBJ2-2, the complete variable domain reads DTGVSQNPRHKITKRGQNVTFRCDPISEHNRLYWYRQTLGQGPEFLTYFQNEAQLEKSRLLSDRFSAERPKGSFSTLEIQRTEQGDSAMYLCASSTGTGGLAGELFFGEGSRLTVL.

The rearrangement links TRBV6-6 to TRBJ2-7, with a weak D call TRBD1 (5 bases). The CDR3 consists of 15 residues. The germline V gene has CDR1 MNHNY and CDR2 SVGAGI (reference sequence). Trimming pared 6 bases from V and 4 bases from J, leaving 19 bases between. The CDR3 protein is CASSPVGQVNYEQYF. CDR3 coding DNA: TGTGCCAGCAGCCCGGTGGGGCAGGTCAATTACGAGCAGTACTTC.

The chain uses TRBV30 and TRBJ2-1; D unclear. CDR3 size: 20 residues. V was cut by 0 bases and J by 0 bases, with 24 bases left in between. Germline CDR1 GTSNPN, CDR2 SVGIG (reference sequence). The CDR3 loop reads CAWSVSRQTNLVSSYNEQFF. The CDR3 DNA follows: TGTGCCTGGAGTGTGTCGCGGCAAACCAACTTGGTTAGCTCCTACAATGAGCAGTTCTTC. Combining the CDR3 with reference TRBV30 and TRBJ2-1 gives the whole variable domain SQTIHQWPATLVQPVGSPLSLECTVEGTSNPNLYWYRQAAGRGLQLLFYSVGIGQISSEVPQNLSASRPQDRQFILSSKKLLLSDSGFYLCAWSVSRQTNLVSSYNEQFFGPGTRLTVL.

The chain couples TRBV5-1 to TRBJ2-1; 7 nucleotides match TRBD1. CDR3 length: 14 amino acids. Germline-derived CDR1 and CDR2 are SGHRS and YFSETQ. J was trimmed by 4 bases and V by 6 bases; bases with no gene match: 7. CDR3 nucleotides: TGCGCCAGCACTCTGGACAGGTCTTACAATGAGCAGTTCTTC. Its protein product is CASTLDRSYNEQFF. The full variable domain, rest sourced from reference TRBV5-1 and TRBJ2-1, is KAGVTQTPRYLIKTRGQQVTLSCSPISGHRSVSWYQQTPGQGLQFLFEYFSETQRNKGNFPGRFSGRQFSNSRSEMNVSTLELGDSALYLCASTLDRSYNEQFFGPGTRLTVL.

Note on this clone: The same CDR3 also results from other DNA sequences found in this sample. CDR3 amino acids: CASSEGQNNQPQHF. Written as DNA, the CDR3 is TGTGCCAGCAGTGAAGGGCAGAACAATCAGCCCCAGCATTTT. This chain uses TRBV2 with TRBJ1-5; D gene unclear. The V end was cut by 1 base, the J end by 3 bases, with 7 bases between. This CDR3 comprises 14 residues. Germline V gene data show CDR1 as SNHLY and CDR2 as FYNNEI.

V and J are TRBV3-1 (or the pseudogene TRBV3-2) and TRBJ2-7, with 9 bases identical to TRBD2. The CDR3 is 16 amino acids. Looked up from germline, CDR1 is LGHDT and CDR2 is YNNKEL (reference sequence). V trimming: 1 base; J trimming: 6 bases; junction bases outside the gene matches: 10. CDR3 DNA sequence: TGTGCCAGCAGCCAAGGCAGGCGGGGGGGCCTAGTCGAGCAGTACTTC. This encodes CASSQGRRGGLVEQYF.

This chain links TRBV6-5 with TRBJ1-1; TRBD1 might be the D (5 bases). This CDR3 comprises 13 residues. Germline assignment: CDR1 MNHEY and CDR2 SVGAGI. With 5 bases removed from V and 6 bases from J, the gap between germline ends came to 13 bases. In DNA form, the CDR3 reads TGTGCCAGCAGTCCGGGTGGGGGGTCTGAAGCTTTCTTT. Protein sequence: CASSPGGGSEAFF.

In this sample, this clone turned up once. CDR3 sequence (DNA): TGTGCCAGCAGGCAGTCGACAGGGGGGGACATTCAGTACTTC. Protein sequence: CASRQSTGGDIQYF. The V gene is TRBV27, the J gene TRBJ2-4; 9 bases agree with TRBD1. Germline V gene sequence: CDR1 MNHEY, CDR2 SMNVEV (reference sequence). With 6 bases clipped from V and 8 bases from J, the junction kept 8 bases outside the gene matches. The CDR3 consists of 14 residues.

The CDR3 DNA sequence: TGTGCCACCAGCAGAGCGGTCGGGAGTCACACTGAAGCTTTCTTT. Translating gives CATSRAVGSHTEAFF. This rearrangement joins TRBV15 to TRBJ1-1, with unresolved D. Germline CDR1 reads LNHNV; CDR2 reads YYDKDF (reference sequence). The CDR3 is made up of 15 amino acids. Trimming removed 1 base from V and 3 bases from J, with 12 bases in between. Full variable domain (missing parts from reference TRBV15 and TRBJ1-1): DAMVIQNPRYQVTQFGKPVTLSCSQTLNHNVMYWYQQKSSQAPKLLFHYYDKDFNNEADTPDNFQSRRPNTSFCFLDIRSPGLGDTAMYLCATSRAVGSHTEAFFGQGTRLTVV.

This clone came up a few times. The chain joins TRBV2 to TRBJ2-7; TRBD2 matches at 8 bases. V gave up 2 bases and J gave up 4 bases; unmatched junction bases: 4. This CDR3 contains 14 residues. Germline V gene data show CDR1 as SNHLY and CDR2 as FYNNEI. CDR3 nucleotide sequence: TGTGCCAGCAGTGAATCGAGCGGGAGTTACGAGCAGTACTTC. It codes for CASSESSGSYEQYF.

CDR3 sequence reads: CASSLTQGGNEQFF. The CDR3 DNA is TGTGCCAGCAGCTTAACTCAGGGGGGAAATGAGCAGTTCTTC. The chain is built from TRBV11-2 and TRBJ2-1; TRBD1 might be the D (7 bases). V dropped 2 bases and J dropped 7 bases, with 12 bases sitting between them. Germline V gene lookup returns CDR1 SGHAT and CDR2 FQNNGV. The CDR3 consists of 14 residues.

The V gene is TRBV6-2 or TRBV6-3, the J gene TRBJ2-7, with D perhaps TRBD2 (5 bases). The germline CDR1 and CDR2 sequences are MNHEY and SVGEGT. Trimming took off 4 bases at V and 2 bases at J, with 12 bases between the two ends. The CDR3 totals 14 residues. In DNA form, the CDR3 reads TGTGCCAGCAGTTCGAGAGGGAGAACCTACGAGCAGTACTTC. It specifies CASSSRGRTYEQYF.

The chain recombines TRBV10-2 with TRBJ2-7; no clear D gene. Trimming stripped 3 bases from V and 3 bases from J, with 3 bases between. In germline, CDR1 is WSHSY, CDR2 SAAADI. The CDR3 length is 11 residues. The CDR3 nucleotides read TGCGCCAGCAGTGATAGCTACGAGCAGTACTTC. This encodes CASSDSYEQYF.

The genes are TRBV10-3 and TRBJ2-1, with D perhaps TRBD2 (5 bases). Between the trimmed V and J ends, which lost 2 bases and 7 bases, there was a span of 21 bases. Germline V gives CDR1 ENHRY, CDR2 SYGVKD. The CDR3 totals 17 residues. CDR3 loop: CAISEIRLRELGNEQFF. In nucleotides, the CDR3 is TGTGCCATCAGTGAGATCAGGCTCCGGGAACTAGGGAATGAGCAGTTCTTC.

The chain uses TRBV7-3 and TRBJ2-1, with D possibly TRBD2 on 5 matching bases. The CDR3 covers 14 residues. The V end lost 0 bases, the J end lost 6 bases, and 9 bases lay between the germline ends. Germline values: CDR1 SGHTA, CDR2 FQGTGA. The DNA for the CDR3 is TGTGCCAGCAGCTTAACCCCTAGCCCCAATGAGCAGTTCTTC. Translation: CASSLTPSPNEQFF.

This clone has a single count. V usage is TRBV30 and J usage is TRBJ2-1, with 9 bases lining up with TRBD2. The CDR3 runs 15 residues. From germline, CDR1 is GTSNPN and CDR2 SVGIG (reference sequence). DNA of the CDR3: TGTGCTCTACCCCCCGGACTAGCGCTCGACAATGAGCAGTTCTTC. Protein sequence: CALPPGLALDNEQFF.

This chain joins TRBV10-1 and TRBJ2-7; 7 nucleotides line up with TRBD2. J gave up 0 bases and V 0 bases, and 5 bases lay outside the gene matches. From germline, CDR1 is WNHNN and CDR2 SYGVQD (reference sequence). The CDR3 spans 16 residues. CDR3 bases: TGCGCCAGCAGTGAGTCAGGAGCGGGGTTCTCCTACGAGCAGTACTTC. It codes for CASSESGAGFSYEQYF.

The chain carries TRBV10-2 and TRBJ2-2; no clear D gene. Per the germline V gene, CDR1 is WSHSY and CDR2 is SAAADI. The CDR3 has 14 amino acids. Trimming cost V 7 bases and J 2 bases, with 11 bases left between them. The CDR3 coding sequence is TGCGCCAGCATGCGCAACAGAAACACCGGGGAGCTGTTTTTT. Amino acids: CASMRNRNTGELFF.

In this sample, this clone turned up a few times. V gene TRBV7-9 combines with J gene TRBJ2-1; 7 nucleotides line up with TRBD2. This CDR3 is built from 14 residues. J gave up 5 bases and V 4 bases, and 5 bases lay outside the gene matches. Germline CDR1 and CDR2: SEHNR and FQNEAQ (reference sequence). CDR3 sequence reads: CASSWGAGDNEQFF. The CDR3, as DNA: TGTGCCAGCAGCTGGGGCGCGGGGGACAATGAGCAGTTCTTC.

This chain uses TRBV7-8 with TRBJ2-7; 10 bases fit TRBD2. Germline lookup yields CDR1 SGHVS and CDR2 FQNEAQ. The V and J ends lost 3 bases and 4 bases, in that order; junction bases with no gene match: 12. This CDR3 contains 17 residues. For the CDR3, the DNA is TGTGCCAGCAGCTTCCCGCCCTGGACTAGCGGCGCTTACGAGCAGTACTTC. Its protein is CASSFPPWTSGAYEQYF. Full variable domain (missing parts from reference TRBV7-8 and TRBJ2-7): GAGVSQSPRYKVAKRGQDVALRCDPISGHVSLFWYQQALGQGPEFLTYFQNEAQLDKSGLPSDRFFAERPEGSVSTLKIQRTQQEDSAVYLCASSFPPWTSGAYEQYFGPGTRLTVT.

The CDR3 protein is CASSGLAGDHSYNEQFF. CDR3 nucleotide sequence: TGTGCCAGCAGCGGACTAGCGGGGGACCACTCCTACAATGAGCAGTTCTTC. This chain links TRBV3-1 (or the pseudogene TRBV3-2) with TRBJ2-1; the match to TRBD2 covers 13 bases. CDR1 and CDR2 (germline): LGHDT, YNNKEL (reference sequence). Losses at the gene ends were 5 bases for V and 0 bases for J; bases not matched to a gene: 4. CDR3 length: 17 residues.

CDR3 coding DNA: TGCGCCAGCAGCGTGCAGGGGGGACTCGAGCAGTACTTC. Amino acid sequence: CASSVQGGLEQYF. The chain is built from TRBV5-1 and TRBJ2-7; D may be TRBD1 (7 bases). CDR1 is SGHRS, CDR2 YFSETQ, per germline. V was trimmed by 4 bases and J by 6 bases, leaving 14 bases between them. The CDR3 loop spans 13 amino acids.

The rearrangement links TRBV16 to TRBJ2-1; 9 bases are shared with TRBD1. Per the germline V gene, CDR1 is KGHSY and CDR2 is FQNENV. V was clipped by 9 bases and J by 10 bases; unmatched bases: 10. The CDR3 covers 13 residues. The CDR3 sequence: CASKRTGAVEQFF. CDR3 DNA sequence: TGTGCCAGTAAGAGGACAGGGGCCGTAGAGCAGTTCTTC.

The genes are TRBV24-1 and TRBJ2-5, with TRBD1 matching over 9 bases. Trimming cost V 4 bases and J 5 bases; bases outside gene matches: 4. Germline V gene sequence: CDR1 KGHDR, CDR2 SFDVKD. This CDR3 has 14 residues. As DNA, the CDR3 is TGTGCCACCAGTGACCTTGGACAGGGGGAGACCCAGTACTTC. Residues: CATSDLGQGETQYF.